This note documents a single T cell receptor (beta chain) sequence. The CDR3 runs to 15 residues. CDR1 and CDR2 from the germline V gene are MNHNS and SASEGT. Trimming shortened V by 2 bases and J by 13 bases, and 18 bases separated the two germline ends. These data come from a study of T cell responses to AZD1222 COVID-19 vaccine. Data came from immunoSEQ multiplex PCR; TCRdb stores just in-frame clones and leaves some out. Here the sample spans some 150,000 clones, around 92% being singletons. The receptor comes from an adult in good health. Sequencing was performed on peripheral blood, taken on day 0 of AZD1222 vaccination. The chain recombines TRBV6-1 with TRBJ1-6; D unclear. The CDR3 protein is CASSEYRRPAAPLHF. CDR3 DNA: TGTGCCAGCAGTGAATATCGGCGGCCAGCGGCTCCCCTCCACTTT.